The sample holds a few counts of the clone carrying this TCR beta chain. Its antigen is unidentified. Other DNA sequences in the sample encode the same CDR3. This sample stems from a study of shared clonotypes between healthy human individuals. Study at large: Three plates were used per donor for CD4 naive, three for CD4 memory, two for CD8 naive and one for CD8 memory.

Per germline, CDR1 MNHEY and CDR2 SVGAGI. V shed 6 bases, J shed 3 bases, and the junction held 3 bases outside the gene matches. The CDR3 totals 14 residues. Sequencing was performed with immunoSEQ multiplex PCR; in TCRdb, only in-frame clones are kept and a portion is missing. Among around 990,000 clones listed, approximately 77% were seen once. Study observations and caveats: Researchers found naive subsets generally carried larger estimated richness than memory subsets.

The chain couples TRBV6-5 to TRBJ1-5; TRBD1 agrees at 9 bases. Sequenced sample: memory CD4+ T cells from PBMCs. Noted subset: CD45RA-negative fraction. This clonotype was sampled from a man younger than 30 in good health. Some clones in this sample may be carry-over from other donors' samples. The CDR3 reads CASSRTGDNQPQHF. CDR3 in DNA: TGTGCCAGCAGCCGGACAGGGGACAATCAGCCCCAGCATTTT.